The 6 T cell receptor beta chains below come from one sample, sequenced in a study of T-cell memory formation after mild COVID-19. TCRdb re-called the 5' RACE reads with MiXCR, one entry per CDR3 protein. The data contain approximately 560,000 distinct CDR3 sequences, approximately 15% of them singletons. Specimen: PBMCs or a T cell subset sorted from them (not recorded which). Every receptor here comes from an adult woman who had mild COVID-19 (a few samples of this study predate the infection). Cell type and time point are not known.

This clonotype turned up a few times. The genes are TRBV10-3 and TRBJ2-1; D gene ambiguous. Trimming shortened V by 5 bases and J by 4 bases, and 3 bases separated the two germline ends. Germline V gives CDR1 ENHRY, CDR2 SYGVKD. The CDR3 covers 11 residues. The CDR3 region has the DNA TGTGCCATCAGTATTTACAATGAGCAGTTCTTC. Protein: CAISIYNEQFF.

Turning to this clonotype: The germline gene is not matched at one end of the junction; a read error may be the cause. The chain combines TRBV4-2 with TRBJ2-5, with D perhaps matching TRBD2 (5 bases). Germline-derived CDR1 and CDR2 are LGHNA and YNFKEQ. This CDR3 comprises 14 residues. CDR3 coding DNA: TGTGACAGCAGCCAAGAGGGTAGGCAAGAGACCCAGTACTTC. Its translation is CDSSQEGRQETQYF.

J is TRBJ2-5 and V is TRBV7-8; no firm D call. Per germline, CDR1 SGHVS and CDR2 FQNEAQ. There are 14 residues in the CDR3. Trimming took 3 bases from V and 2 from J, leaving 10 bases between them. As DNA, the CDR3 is TGTGCCAGCAGCTTTTTAACCGGGCAAGAGACCCAGTACTTC. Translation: CASSFLTGQETQYF.

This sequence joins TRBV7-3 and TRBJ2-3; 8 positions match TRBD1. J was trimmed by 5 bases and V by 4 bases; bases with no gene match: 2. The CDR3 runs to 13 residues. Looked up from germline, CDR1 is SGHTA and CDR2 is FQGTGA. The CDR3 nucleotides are TGTGCCAGCAGCTACGGACAGGGAGATACGCAGTATTTT. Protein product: CASSYGQGDTQYF.

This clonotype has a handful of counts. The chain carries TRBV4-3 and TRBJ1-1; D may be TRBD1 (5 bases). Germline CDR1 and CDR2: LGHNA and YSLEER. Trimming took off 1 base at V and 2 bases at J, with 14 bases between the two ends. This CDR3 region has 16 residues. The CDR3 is CASSQVWRGGNTEAFF. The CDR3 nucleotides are TGCGCCAGCAGCCAAGTCTGGCGGGGGGGAAACACTGAAGCTTTCTTT.

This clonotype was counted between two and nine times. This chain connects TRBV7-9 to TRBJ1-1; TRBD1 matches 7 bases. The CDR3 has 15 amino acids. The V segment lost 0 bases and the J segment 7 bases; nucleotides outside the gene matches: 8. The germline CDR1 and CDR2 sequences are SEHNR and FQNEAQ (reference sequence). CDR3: CASSLAQGVSGEAFF. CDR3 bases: TGTGCCAGCAGCTTAGCGCAGGGGGTGAGTGGTGAAGCTTTCTTT.